Following are 31 T cell receptor beta chains from one sample sequenced in a study of blood T cell repertoires in COVID-19. Using immunoSEQ multiplex PCR, the repertoire was profiled, and TCRdb retains in-frame clones only, with some absent. The table includes approximately 130,000 clones, around four fifths detected once. Sample: peripheral blood. The source is a man at least 80 years old with acute or convalescent COVID-19.

J is TRBJ2-7 and V is TRBV3-1 (or the pseudogene TRBV3-2), with unresolved D. The length of the CDR3 is 12 residues. V lost 3 bases and J 6 bases, leaving 9 bases between the germline ends. The germline V gene has CDR1 LGHDT and CDR2 YNNKEL (reference sequence). The CDR3 reads CASSHLSSEQYF. The DNA of the CDR3 is TGTGCCAGCAGCCACCTGAGTAGCGAGCAGTACTTC.

This chain connects TRBV4-1 to TRBJ1-1; possibly TRBD1 for D (5 bases). Trimming stripped 1 base from V and 6 bases from J, with 18 bases between. The CDR3 covers 16 residues. CDR1 MGHRA and CDR2 YSYEKL come from the germline V gene. CDR3 protein: CASSQGNGRAQSEAFF. For the CDR3, the DNA is TGCGCCAGCAGCCAAGGGAACGGCAGGGCCCAATCTGAAGCTTTCTTT.

The V call is TRBV6-5, the J call TRBJ2-7, with D perhaps matching TRBD1 (6 bases). The germline V gene has CDR1 MNHEY and CDR2 SVGAGI. CDR3 size: 15 residues. V was pared by 0 bases and J by 2 bases, with 11 bases between. This CDR3 reads CASSYSHTGTYEQYF. CDR3 nucleotide sequence: TGTGCCAGCAGTTACTCGCATACAGGGACCTACGAGCAGTACTTC.

The CDR3 is CASSLNYQGDGYTF. As DNA, the CDR3 is TGTGCCAGCAGTTTAAATTATCAAGGGGATGGCTACACCTTC. V usage is TRBV28 and J usage is TRBJ1-2, with D maybe TRBD1 (5 bases). Germline V gives CDR1 MDHEN, CDR2 SYDVKM. The CDR3 totals 14 residues. Trimming left V 2 bases short and J 6 bases short, with 13 bases between.

This clone was detected a few times. The V gene is TRBV7-8, the J gene TRBJ2-3; the D gene is possibly TRBD2 (5 bases). This CDR3 has 15 amino acids. Trimming removed 5 bases at V and 5 bases at J, with 17 bases between. Germline values: CDR1 SGHVS, CDR2 FQNEAQ. The CDR3 loop is CASSLGLFGKDTQYF. Here the CDR3 DNA reads TGTGCCAGCAGCCTCGGACTCTTCGGAAAAGATACGCAGTATTTT. The full variable domain, its missing parts supplied by reference TRBV7-8 and TRBJ2-3, is GAGVSQSPRYKVAKRGQDVALRCDPISGHVSLFWYQQALGQGPEFLTYFQNEAQLDKSGLPSDRFFAERPEGSVSTLKIQRTQQEDSAVYLCASSLGLFGKDTQYFGPGTRLTVL.

J is TRBJ1-5 and V is TRBV5-6, with a tentative D call TRBD1 (5 bases). CDR3 length: 14 residues. With 0 bases removed from V and 4 bases from J, the gap between germline ends came to 8 bases. CDR1 is SGHDT, CDR2 YYEEEE, per germline. CDR3 loop: CASSLGTINQPQHF. The CDR3, as DNA: TGTGCCAGCAGCTTGGGGACAATTAATCAGCCCCAGCATTTT.

V is TRBV11-3 and J is TRBJ2-5; TRBD2 matches at 12 bases. There are 16 residues in the CDR3. Germline CDR1 is SGHNT and CDR2 is YENEEA. Germline trimming cut 4 bases from V and 5 bases from J; bases unmatched to any gene: 8. CDR3 coding DNA: TGTGCCAGCAGCTATTCTAGCGGGGGGGCCGCGGAGACCCAGTACTTC. Protein product: CASSYSSGGAAETQYF. The full variable domain, rest sourced from reference TRBV11-3 and TRBJ2-5, is EAGVVQSPRYKIIEKKQPVAFWCNPISGHNTLYWYLQNLGQGPELLIRYENEEAVDDSQLPKDRFSAERLKGVDSTLKIQPAELGDSAVYLCASSYSSGGAAETQYFGPGTRLLVL.

The rearrangement uses TRBV11-2 and TRBJ1-6; tentative D call: TRBD1 (6 bases). There are 15 residues in the CDR3. CDR1 and CDR2 (germline): SGHAT, FQNNGV. V gave up 0 bases and J gave up 9 bases, with 12 bases separating them. DNA of the CDR3: TGTGCCAGCAGCTTAGAAGGGGGTCGGGGTTCACCCCTCCACTTT. As protein: CASSLEGGRGSPLHF.

The rearrangement uses TRBV29-1 and TRBJ1-1; D possibly corresponds to TRBD1 (5 bases). The CDR3 covers 13 residues. Germline CDR1 reads SQVTM; CDR2 reads ANQGSEA. V was trimmed by 0 bases and J by 5 bases, leaving 10 bases between them. The CDR3: CSVEESRGTEAFF. The DNA of the CDR3 is TGCAGCGTTGAAGAGTCCCGGGGGACTGAAGCTTTCTTT.

V and J are TRBV24-1 and TRBJ2-2; 8 bases fit TRBD2. From germline, CDR1 is KGHDR and CDR2 SFDVKD. The CDR3 runs 15 residues. V dropped 6 bases and J dropped 4; count of bases not matched to a gene: 6. For the CDR3, the DNA is TGTGCCACCAGTCGGAGCGGGGGAGGCACCGGGGAGCTGTTTTTT. Translating gives CATSRSGGGTGELFF.

The chain carries TRBV15 and TRBJ2-2; no clear D gene. V gave up 0 bases and J gave up 3 bases, with 5 bases separating them. The length of the CDR3 is 14 residues. CDR1 and CDR2 (germline): LNHNV, YYDKDF (reference sequence). Written as DNA, the CDR3 is TGTGCCACCAGCAGAGAGGCCGACACCGGGGAGCTGTTTTTT. This translates into CATSREADTGELFF.

The chain carries TRBV27 and TRBJ2-6; D unresolved. V lost 1 base, J lost 0 bases, and 7 bases lay in between. The CDR3 totals 16 residues. Germline CDR1 is MNHEY and CDR2 is SMNVEV (reference sequence). The CDR3 DNA reads as TGTGCCAGCAGTTTATTGAAGAGCTCTGGGGCCAACGTCCTGACTTTC. This encodes CASSLLKSSGANVLTF.

This chain joins TRBV28 and TRBJ1-5; TRBD1 aligns across 11 bases. V lost 7 bases and J lost 8; bases outside the gene matches: 10. CDR1 and CDR2 from the germline V gene are MDHEN and SYDVKM. The CDR3 has 15 residues. Here the CDR3 reads CASTDRDRGREPQHF. The DNA of the CDR3 is TGTGCCAGCACCGATAGGGACAGGGGGAGAGAGCCCCAGCATTTT.

The chain joins TRBV28 to TRBJ1-2; TRBD1 matches at 8 bases. The CDR3 spans 15 residues. V lost 3 bases, J lost 5 bases, and 8 bases stayed unmatched. The germline V gene encodes CDR1 MDHEN and CDR2 SYDVKM. The DNA of the CDR3 is TGTGCCAGCAGTTTTTTGGGACAGGCTACGTATGGCTACACCTTC. Encoded protein: CASSFLGQATYGYTF.

This clone was picked up a small number of times. This chain joins TRBV18 and TRBJ1-2; 8 bases match TRBD1. The J segment lost 4 bases and the V segment lost 3 bases, leaving 10 bases of the junction unmatched. CDR1 and CDR2 (germline): KGHSH, LQKENI. The CDR3 runs 16 residues. Here the CDR3 reads CASSPQTGVGIYGYTF. CDR3 DNA sequence: TGTGCCAGCTCACCCCAGACAGGGGTGGGGATCTATGGCTACACCTTC.

This sequence joins TRBV18 and TRBJ2-7; the match to TRBD1 covers 7 bases. J gave up 1 base and V 3 bases, and 9 bases lay outside the gene matches. The CDR3 has 16 residues. Germline V gene data show CDR1 as KGHSH and CDR2 as LQKENI. The CDR3 here is CASSPNQGVWSYEQYF. In DNA, the CDR3 is TGTGCCAGCTCACCGAATCAGGGGGTATGGTCCTACGAGCAGTACTTC.

This clone is a singleton in its sample. The V gene is TRBV5-6, the J gene TRBJ1-2; D unclear. V was clipped by 3 bases and J by 10 bases, with 22 bases between them. Germline values: CDR1 SGHDT, CDR2 YYEEEE. The CDR3 contains 15 residues. Here the CDR3 DNA reads TGTGCCAGCAGCTGGGCCCTTTTCGACGGCCAGGCCTACACCTTC. This sequence encodes CASSWALFDGQAYTF.

V usage is TRBV6-6 and J usage is TRBJ1-4; the D is unclear. This CDR3 has 15 amino acids. Trimming took off 5 bases at V and 4 bases at J, with 14 bases between the two ends. The V gene's germline CDR1 is MNHNY and CDR2 SVGAGI (reference sequence). CDR3 sequence reads: CASSDRGKLNEKLFF. In nucleotides, the CDR3 is TGTGCCAGCAGTGACCGCGGGAAACTTAATGAAAAACTGTTTTTT.

In its sample, this clone was seen once. The chain is built from TRBV5-1 and TRBJ2-7; no reliable D call. The CDR3 covers 14 residues. The V gene lost 4 bases and the J gene lost 0 bases, with 11 bases spanning the gap. Germline V CDR1 and CDR2: SGHRS, YFSETQ. Here the CDR3 reads CASSTTDNSYEQYF. CDR3 bases: TGCGCCAGCAGCACCACTGACAACTCCTACGAGCAGTACTTC. The full variable domain, in which reference TRBV5-1 and TRBJ2-7 provide the parts outside the CDR3, is KAGVTQTPRYLIKTRGQQVTLSCSPISGHRSVSWYQQTPGQGLQFLFEYFSETQRNKGNFPGRFSGRQFSNSRSEMNVSTLELGDSALYLCASSTTDNSYEQYFGPGTRLTVT.

This clone was picked up a small number of times. This chain joins TRBV5-1 and TRBJ2-3; 7 nucleotides line up with TRBD2. This CDR3 contains 18 residues. V shed 6 bases, J shed 6 bases, and the junction held 22 bases outside the gene matches. Germline lookup yields CDR1 SGHRS and CDR2 YFSETQ. CDR3 sequence reads: CASTLGGTISTISDTQYF. The DNA of the CDR3 is TGCGCCAGCACCCTTGGGGGGACTATCAGCACCATCTCGGATACGCAGTATTTT.

Here the CDR3 DNA reads TGTGCCAGCAGGCCCGGGTATAGCACAGATACGCAGTATTTT. It translates to CASRPGYSTDTQYF. V usage is TRBV7-2 and J usage is TRBJ2-3; unclear D gene. Germline assignment: CDR1 SGHTA and CDR2 FQGNSA. The CDR3 is 14 residues long. The ends were cut back, 6 bases at V and 0 bases at J, with 10 bases in the middle. The full variable domain, in which reference TRBV7-2 and TRBJ2-3 provide the parts outside the CDR3, is GAGVSQSPSNKVTEKGKDVELRCDPISGHTALYWYRQSLGQGLEFLIYFQGNSAPDKSGLPSDRFSAERTGGSVSTLTIQRTQQEDSAVYLCASRPGYSTDTQYFGPGTRLTVL.

A single count supports this clone. The J gene is TRBJ2-4, the V gene TRBV6-6, with a tentative D call TRBD1 (6 bases). Germline CDR1 and CDR2: MNHNY and SVGAGI (reference sequence). Trimming took off 6 bases at V and 8 bases at J, with 11 bases between the two ends. The CDR3 totals 12 residues. In DNA form, the CDR3 reads TGTGCCAGCAGCACAGGGTACGACATTCAGTACTTC. Its translation is CASSTGYDIQYF.

This clone has only one observation. V gene TRBV7-3 combines with J gene TRBJ2-1; 9 bases match TRBD1. This CDR3 is 16 amino acids long. The germline V gene encodes CDR1 SGHTA and CDR2 FQGTGA. The trim removed 2 bases at V and 3 bases at J, leaving 5 bases unmatched. The CDR3 sequence: CASSLEGTGFYNEQFF. Written as DNA, the CDR3 is TGTGCCAGCAGCTTAGAGGGGACAGGGTTCTACAATGAGCAGTTCTTC.

The rearrangement links TRBV14 to TRBJ2-3; D is unclear. The CDR3 extends over 13 amino acids. Trimming left V 1 base short and J 10 bases short, with 12 bases between. CDR1 and CDR2 (germline): SGHDN, FVKESK. CDR3 residues: CASSQVSAEAQYF. Written as DNA, the CDR3 is TGTGCCAGCAGCCAAGTGTCGGCGGAAGCGCAGTATTTT.

V and J are TRBV19 and TRBJ2-1, with 9 bases identical to TRBD2. CDR3 length: 16 amino acids. V lost 6 bases to trimming and J lost 6 bases; unmatched junction nucleotides: 12. From germline, CDR1 is LNHDA and CDR2 SQIVND (reference sequence). In DNA, the CDR3 is TGTGCCAGTAGAGCCGTGAGGAGCGGGGGGATCAATGAGCAGTTCTTC. Translating it yields CASRAVRSGGINEQFF.

The chain carries TRBV4-3 and TRBJ1-2, with TRBD1 matching over 10 bases. V gave up 3 bases and J gave up 3 bases; unmatched junction bases: 4. This CDR3 contains 15 residues. Germline V gene data show CDR1 as LGHNA and CDR2 as YSLEER. CDR3 sequence reads: CASSHLGTGDYGYTF. In DNA, the CDR3 is TGCGCCAGCAGCCATCTAGGGACAGGGGACTATGGCTACACCTTC.

The chain is built from TRBV7-9 and TRBJ2-3, with a possible D match to TRBD2 (6 bases). CDR3 size: 14 residues. Germline CDR1 and CDR2: SEHNR and FQNEAQ (reference sequence). The V and J ends lost 3 bases and 3 bases respectively, with 10 bases between them. DNA of the CDR3: TGTGCCAGCAGCTTGACTAGTCCGACAGATACGCAGTATTTT. Protein product: CASSLTSPTDTQYF.

This chain uses TRBV3-1 (or the pseudogene TRBV3-2) with TRBJ2-2, with a possible D match to TRBD2 (6 bases). The germline V gene encodes CDR1 LGHDT and CDR2 YNNKEL (reference sequence). V lost 2 bases and J 4 bases, leaving 8 bases between the germline ends. The CDR3 covers 14 residues. In DNA form, the CDR3 reads TGTGCCAGCAGCCAAATCGGGGGCACCGGGGAGCTGTTTTTT. It encodes CASSQIGGTGELFF.

This chain connects TRBV29-1 to TRBJ1-6; D might be TRBD1 (5 bases). Germline V CDR1 and CDR2: SQVTM, ANQGSEA. The CDR3 is 14 residues long. Trimming took 5 bases from V and 7 from J, leaving 15 bases between them. The CDR3 DNA follows: TGCAGCGTTCGAGACGCAGGGTTGAATTCACCCCTCCACTTT. Its translation is CSVRDAGLNSPLHF. The full variable domain, its missing parts supplied by reference TRBV29-1 and TRBJ1-6, is SAVISQKPSRDICQRGTSLTIQCQVDSQVTMMFWYRQQPGQSLTLIATANQGSEATYESGFVIDKFPISRPNLTFSTLTVSNMSPEDSSIYLCSVRDAGLNSPLHFGNGTRLTVT.

DNA of the CDR3: TGTGCCATCAGTATTAGCGGGGGTACCACTAGCACAGATACGCAGTATTTT. As protein: CAISISGGTTSTDTQYF. The chain couples TRBV10-3 to TRBJ2-3, with TRBD2 matching 9 bases. Germline CDR1 is ENHRY and CDR2 is SYGVKD. V shed 5 bases, J shed 0 bases, and the junction held 9 bases outside the gene matches. The CDR3 length is 17 residues.

Points on this clone: Distinct nucleotide sequences in the sample also encode this CDR3. This sequence joins TRBV7-2 and TRBJ1-3; the match to TRBD1 covers 9 bases. Germline trimming cut 5 bases from V and 2 bases from J; bases unmatched to any gene: 4. CDR3 length equals 15 residues. CDR1 is SGHTA, CDR2 FQGNSA, per germline. The CDR3 DNA reads as TGTGCCAGCAGCCCCGGACAGGGGACTGGAAACACCATATATTTT. This sequence encodes CASSPGQGTGNTIYF.